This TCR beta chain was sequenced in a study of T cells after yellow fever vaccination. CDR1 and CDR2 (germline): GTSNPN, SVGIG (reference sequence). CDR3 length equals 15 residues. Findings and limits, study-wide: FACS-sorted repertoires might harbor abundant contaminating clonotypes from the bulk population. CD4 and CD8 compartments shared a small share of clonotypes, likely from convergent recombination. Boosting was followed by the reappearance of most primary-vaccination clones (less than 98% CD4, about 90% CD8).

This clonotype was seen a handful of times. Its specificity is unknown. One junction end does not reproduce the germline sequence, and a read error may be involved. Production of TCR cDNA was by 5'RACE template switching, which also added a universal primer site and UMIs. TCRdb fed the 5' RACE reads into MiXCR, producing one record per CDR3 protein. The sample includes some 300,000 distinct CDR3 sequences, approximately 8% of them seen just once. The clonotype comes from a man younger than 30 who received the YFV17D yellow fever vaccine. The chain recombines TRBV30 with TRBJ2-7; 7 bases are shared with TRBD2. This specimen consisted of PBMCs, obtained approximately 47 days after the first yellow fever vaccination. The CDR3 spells CAWSGEYSSGYAQYF. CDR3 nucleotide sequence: TGTGCCTGGAGTGGAGAGTATTCTAGCGGTTACGCGCAGTACTTC.